The present T cell receptor beta chain was sequenced within a study of CD8+ T cells in alopecia areata. Overall study: Tofacitinib exposure lasted 6 to 18 months, followed by 6 months off drug.

Whole-study results and caveats: Researchers say the link of baseline CD8+ expansion to response remains uncertain, with one nonresponder. There were also resident alphabeta T cells of normal skin sequenced in scalp samples.

V was pared by 2 bases and J by 3 bases, with 10 bases between. This CDR3 is built from 13 residues. Germline CDR1 and CDR2: SQVTM and ANQGSEA. Treatment reported: oral pan-JAK inhibitor, 5-10 mg twice daily. It was cDNA, reverse transcribed from extracted RNA, that served as the sequencing template. The repertoire was sequenced with immunoSEQ multiplex PCR; TCRdb's copy has only in-frame clones and lacks some. Here the sample spans 150,000 or so clones, roughly 58% being singletons. A word on this clone: What it binds is unknown.

This sample comprised CD4+ T cells sorted from blood, obtained at approximately week 56, from a patient treated with tofacitinib. The receptor was isolated from a human donor with alopecia areata. The rearrangement links TRBV29-1 to TRBJ1-2; no clear D gene. Here the CDR3 DNA reads TGCAGCGTTGAAACCTCGGCGTACTATGGCTACACCTTC. Protein sequence: CSVETSAYYGYTF.